This paragraph covers one T cell receptor (beta chain) sequence. Antigen: not known. Repertoires were generated with immunoSEQ multiplex PCR, while TCRdb's copy carries only in-frame clones and drops some. The sample shows around 70,000 clones, about two thirds of them seen only once. These data are taken from a study of cytotoxic CD8 clonotypes in ibrutinib-treated CLL. Turning to the study itself: The taking of response samples occurred after a median roughly twelve months of treatment, with a range of 6 to 36. General observations from the study: Clonality showed a rise at ibrutinib response that reversed toward baseline at progression.

Per germline, CDR1 MDHEN and CDR2 SYDVKM. The CDR3 length is 12 residues. V shed 3 bases and J shed 4 bases, with 7 bases lying between them. This material consisted of PBMCs, taken after 12 months of ibrutinib treatment. The chain joins TRBV28 to TRBJ2-7; D gene unclear. This TCR was sampled from a human donor with chronic lymphocytic leukemia. The CDR3: CASSFSGYEQYF. DNA of the CDR3: TGTGCCAGCAGTTTTTCCGGTTACGAGCAGTACTTC.